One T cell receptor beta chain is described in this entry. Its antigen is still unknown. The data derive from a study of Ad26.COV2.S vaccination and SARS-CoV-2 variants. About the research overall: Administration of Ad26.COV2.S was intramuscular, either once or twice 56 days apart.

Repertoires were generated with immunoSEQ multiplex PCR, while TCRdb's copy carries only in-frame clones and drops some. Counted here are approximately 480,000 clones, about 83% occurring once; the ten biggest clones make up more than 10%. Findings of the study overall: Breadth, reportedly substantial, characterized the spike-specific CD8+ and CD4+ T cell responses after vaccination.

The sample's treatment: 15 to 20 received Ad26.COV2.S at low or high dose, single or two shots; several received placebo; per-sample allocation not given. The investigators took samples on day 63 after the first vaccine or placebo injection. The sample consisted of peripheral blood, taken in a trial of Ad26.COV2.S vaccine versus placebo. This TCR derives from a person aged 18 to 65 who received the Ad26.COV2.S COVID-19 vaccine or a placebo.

The DNA of the CDR3 is TGTGCCTGGAGTTTGGGCCTTTACGGTGAAAAACTGTTTTTT. Translating gives CAWSLGLYGEKLFF. The rearrangement uses TRBV30 and TRBJ1-4; D is unclear. CDR1 is GTSNPN, CDR2 SVGIG, per germline (reference sequence). Trimming left V 2 bases short and J 7 bases short, with 14 bases between. The CDR3 spans 14 residues.